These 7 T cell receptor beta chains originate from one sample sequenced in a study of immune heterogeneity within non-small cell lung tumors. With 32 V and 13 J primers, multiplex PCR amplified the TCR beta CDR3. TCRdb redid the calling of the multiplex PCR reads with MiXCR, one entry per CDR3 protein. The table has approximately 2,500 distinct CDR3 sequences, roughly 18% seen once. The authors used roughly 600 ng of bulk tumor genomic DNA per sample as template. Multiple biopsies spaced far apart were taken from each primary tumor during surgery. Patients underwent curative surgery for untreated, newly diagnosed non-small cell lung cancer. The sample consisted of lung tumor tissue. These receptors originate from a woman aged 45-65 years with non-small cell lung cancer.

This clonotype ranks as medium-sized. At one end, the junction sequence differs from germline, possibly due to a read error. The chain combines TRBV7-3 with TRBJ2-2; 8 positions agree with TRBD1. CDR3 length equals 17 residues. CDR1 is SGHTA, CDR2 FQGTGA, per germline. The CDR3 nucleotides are TGTGCCAGCACCTTAAGGCCAGGGGGCCCGAACACCGGGGAGCTGTTTTTT. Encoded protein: CASTLRPGGPNTGELFF.

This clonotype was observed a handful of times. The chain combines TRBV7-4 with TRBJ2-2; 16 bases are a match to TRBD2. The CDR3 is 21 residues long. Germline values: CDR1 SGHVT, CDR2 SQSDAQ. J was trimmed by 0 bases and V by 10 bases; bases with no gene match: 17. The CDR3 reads CANLGTSGRGCAAPNTGELFF. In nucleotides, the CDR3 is TGTGCCAACCTCGGGACTAGCGGGAGGGGCTGCGCGGCGCCGAACACCGGGGAGCTGTTTTTT.

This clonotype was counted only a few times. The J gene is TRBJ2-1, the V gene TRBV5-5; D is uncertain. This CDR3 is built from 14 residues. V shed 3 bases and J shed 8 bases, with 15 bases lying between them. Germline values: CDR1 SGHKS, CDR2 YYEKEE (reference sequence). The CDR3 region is CASSSPALVYEQFF. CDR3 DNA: TGTGCCAGCAGCTCCCCCGCCCTGGTTTATGAGCAGTTCTTC.

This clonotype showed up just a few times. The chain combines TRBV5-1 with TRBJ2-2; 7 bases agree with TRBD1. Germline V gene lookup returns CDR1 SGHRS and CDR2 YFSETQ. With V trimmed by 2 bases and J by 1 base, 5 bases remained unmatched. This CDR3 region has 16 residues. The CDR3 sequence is CASSFGTVMNTGELFF. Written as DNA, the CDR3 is TGCGCCAGCAGCTTCGGGACAGTGATGAACACCGGGGAGCTGTTTTTT.

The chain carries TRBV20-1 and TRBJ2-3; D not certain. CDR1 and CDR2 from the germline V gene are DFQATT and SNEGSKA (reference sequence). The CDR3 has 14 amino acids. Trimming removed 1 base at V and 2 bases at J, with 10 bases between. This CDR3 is CSARGFTITDTQYF. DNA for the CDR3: TGCAGTGCTAGAGGGTTCACTATCACAGATACGCAGTATTTT.

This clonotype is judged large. CDR3 loop: CASSHRWGQGINYEQYF. In nucleotides, the CDR3 is TGTGCCAGCAGCCACCGTTGGGGACAGGGGATAAACTACGAGCAGTACTTC. This rearrangement joins TRBV3-1 to TRBJ2-7; 10 bases line up with TRBD1. The V segment lost 3 bases and the J segment 3 bases; nucleotides outside the gene matches: 11. Germline V CDR1 and CDR2: LGHDT, YNNKEL (reference sequence). This CDR3 comprises 17 residues.

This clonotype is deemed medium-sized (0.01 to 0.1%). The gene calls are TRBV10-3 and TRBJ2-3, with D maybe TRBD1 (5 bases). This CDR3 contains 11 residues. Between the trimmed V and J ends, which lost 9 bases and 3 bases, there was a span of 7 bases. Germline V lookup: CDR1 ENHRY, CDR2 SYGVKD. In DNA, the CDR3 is TGTGCCATGCAGGGTACAGATACGCAGTATTTT. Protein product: CAMQGTDTQYF.